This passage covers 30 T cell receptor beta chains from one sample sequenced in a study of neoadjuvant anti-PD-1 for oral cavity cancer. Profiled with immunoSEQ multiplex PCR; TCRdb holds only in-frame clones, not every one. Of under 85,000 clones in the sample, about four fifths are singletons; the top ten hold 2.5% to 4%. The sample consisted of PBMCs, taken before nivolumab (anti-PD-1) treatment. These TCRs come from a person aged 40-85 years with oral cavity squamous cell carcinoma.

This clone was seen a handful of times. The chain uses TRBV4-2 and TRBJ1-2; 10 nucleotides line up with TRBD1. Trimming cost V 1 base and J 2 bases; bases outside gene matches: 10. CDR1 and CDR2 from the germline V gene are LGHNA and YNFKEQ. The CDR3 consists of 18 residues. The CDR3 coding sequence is TGTGCCAGCAGCCAAGGGCCTCCGGGGACAGGGGACAACTATGGCTACACCTTC. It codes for CASSQGPPGTGDNYGYTF.

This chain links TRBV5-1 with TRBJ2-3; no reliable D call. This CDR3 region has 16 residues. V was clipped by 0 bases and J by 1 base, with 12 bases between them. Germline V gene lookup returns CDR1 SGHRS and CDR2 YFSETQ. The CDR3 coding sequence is TGCGCCAGCAGCTTGGCCTCGGGTCTTGGCACAGATACGCAGTATTTT. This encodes CASSLASGLGTDTQYF.

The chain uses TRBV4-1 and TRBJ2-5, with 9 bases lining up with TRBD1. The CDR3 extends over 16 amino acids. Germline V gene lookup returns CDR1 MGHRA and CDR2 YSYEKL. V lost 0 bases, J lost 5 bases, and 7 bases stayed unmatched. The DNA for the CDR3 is TGCGCCAGCAGCCAAGAGGGGACAGGGACCAGGGAGACCCAGTACTTC. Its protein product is CASSQEGTGTRETQYF.

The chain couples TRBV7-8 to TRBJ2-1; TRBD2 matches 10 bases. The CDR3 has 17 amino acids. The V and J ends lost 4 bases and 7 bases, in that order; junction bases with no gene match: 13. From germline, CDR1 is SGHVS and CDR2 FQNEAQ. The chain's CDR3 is CASSSYATSGIGNEQFF. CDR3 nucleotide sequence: TGTGCCAGCAGCTCCTATGCTACTAGCGGGATAGGTAATGAGCAGTTCTTC.

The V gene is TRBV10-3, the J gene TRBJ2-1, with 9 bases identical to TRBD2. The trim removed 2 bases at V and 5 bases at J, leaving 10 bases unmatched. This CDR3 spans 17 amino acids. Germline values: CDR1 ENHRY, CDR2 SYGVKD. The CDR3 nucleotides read TGTGCCATCAGTGAGCCAGGGGCGGGAGGGCCTAACAATGAGCAGTTCTTC. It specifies CAISEPGAGGPNNEQFF.

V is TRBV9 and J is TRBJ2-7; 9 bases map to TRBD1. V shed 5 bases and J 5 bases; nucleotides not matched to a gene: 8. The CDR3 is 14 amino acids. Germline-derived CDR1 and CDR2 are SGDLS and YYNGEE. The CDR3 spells CASSPGQGFHEQYF. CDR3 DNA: TGTGCCAGCAGTCCGGGACAGGGCTTCCACGAGCAGTACTTC. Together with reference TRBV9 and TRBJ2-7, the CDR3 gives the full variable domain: DSGVTQTPKHLITATGQRVTLRCSPRSGDLSVYWYQQSLDQGLQFLIQYYNGEERAKGNILERFSAQQFPDLHSELNLSSLELGDSALYFCASSPGQGFHEQYFGPGTRLTVT.

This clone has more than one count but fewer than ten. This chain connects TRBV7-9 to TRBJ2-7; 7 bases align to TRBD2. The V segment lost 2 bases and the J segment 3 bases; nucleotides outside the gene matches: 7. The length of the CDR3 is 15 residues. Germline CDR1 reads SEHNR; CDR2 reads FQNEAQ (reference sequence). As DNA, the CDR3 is TGTGCCAGCAGCTTAATCCCCAGCGGGGACTACGAGCAGTACTTC. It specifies CASSLIPSGDYEQYF.

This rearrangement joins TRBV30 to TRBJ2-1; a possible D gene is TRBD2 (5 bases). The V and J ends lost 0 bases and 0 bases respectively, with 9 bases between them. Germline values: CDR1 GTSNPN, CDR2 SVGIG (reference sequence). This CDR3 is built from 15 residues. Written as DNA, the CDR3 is TGTGCCTGGAGTGTGAGGGTGAGCTCCTACAATGAGCAGTTCTTC. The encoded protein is CAWSVRVSSYNEQFF.

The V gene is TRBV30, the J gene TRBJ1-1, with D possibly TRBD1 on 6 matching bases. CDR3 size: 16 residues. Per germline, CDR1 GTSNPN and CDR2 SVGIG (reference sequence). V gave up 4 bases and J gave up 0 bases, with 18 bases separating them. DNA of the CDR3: TGTGCCTGGACGGCATGGACAGAGAGTATGAACACTGAAGCTTTCTTT. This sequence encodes CAWTAWTESMNTEAFF.

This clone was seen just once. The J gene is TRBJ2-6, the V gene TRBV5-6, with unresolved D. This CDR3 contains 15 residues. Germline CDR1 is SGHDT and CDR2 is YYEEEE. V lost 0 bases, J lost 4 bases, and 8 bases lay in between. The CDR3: CASSLGPSGANVLTF. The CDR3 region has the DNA TGTGCCAGCAGCTTGGGACCCTCCGGGGCCAACGTCCTGACTTTC.

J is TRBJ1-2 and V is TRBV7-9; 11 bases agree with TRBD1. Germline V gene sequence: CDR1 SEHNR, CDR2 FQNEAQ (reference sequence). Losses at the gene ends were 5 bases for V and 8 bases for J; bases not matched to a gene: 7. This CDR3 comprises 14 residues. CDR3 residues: CASSTGQGASGYTF. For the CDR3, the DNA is TGTGCCAGCAGCACCGGACAGGGGGCGTCGGGCTACACCTTC.

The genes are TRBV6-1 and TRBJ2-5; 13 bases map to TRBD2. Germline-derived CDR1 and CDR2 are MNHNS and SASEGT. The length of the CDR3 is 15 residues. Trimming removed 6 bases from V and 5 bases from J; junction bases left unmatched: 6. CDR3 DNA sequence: TGTGCCAGCAGCACCGGACTAGCGGGAGACGAGACCCAGTACTTC. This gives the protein CASSTGLAGDETQYF.

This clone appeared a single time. CDR3 sequence (DNA): TGTGCCAGCAGTAGGACAGGAGGATACAATGAGCAGTTCTTC. This codes for CASSRTGGYNEQFF. The chain recombines TRBV6-5 with TRBJ2-1; 7 positions agree with TRBD1. CDR3 length: 14 residues. Germline values: CDR1 MNHEY, CDR2 SVGAGI. With 5 bases clipped from V and 4 bases from J, the junction kept 5 bases outside the gene matches.

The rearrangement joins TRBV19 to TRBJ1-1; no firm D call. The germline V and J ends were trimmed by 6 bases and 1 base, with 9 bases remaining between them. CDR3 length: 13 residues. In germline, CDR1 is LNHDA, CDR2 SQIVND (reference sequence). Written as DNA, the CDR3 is TGTGCCAGTAGCCCCAGGAGGAACACTGAAGCTTTCTTT. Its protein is CASSPRRNTEAFF. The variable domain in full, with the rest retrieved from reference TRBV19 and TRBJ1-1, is DGGITQSPKYLFRKEGQNVTLSCEQNLNHDAMYWYRQDPGQGLRLIYYSQIVNDFQKGDIAEGYSVSREKKESFPLTVTSAQKNPTAFYLCASSPRRNTEAFFGQGTRLTVV.

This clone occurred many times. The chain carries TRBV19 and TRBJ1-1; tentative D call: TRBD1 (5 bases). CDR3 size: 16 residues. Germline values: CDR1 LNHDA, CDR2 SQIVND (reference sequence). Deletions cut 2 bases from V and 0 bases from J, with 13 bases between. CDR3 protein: CASSIIGGGVNTEAFF. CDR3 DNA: TGTGCCAGTAGTATAATTGGGGGTGGGGTGAACACTGAAGCTTTCTTT.

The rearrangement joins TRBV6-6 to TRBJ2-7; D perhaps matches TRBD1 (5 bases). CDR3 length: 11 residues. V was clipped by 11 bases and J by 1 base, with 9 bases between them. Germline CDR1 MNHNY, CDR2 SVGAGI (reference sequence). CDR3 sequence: CASRQSYEQYF. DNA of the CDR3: TGTGCCTCCAGACAGTCCTACGAGCAGTACTTC.

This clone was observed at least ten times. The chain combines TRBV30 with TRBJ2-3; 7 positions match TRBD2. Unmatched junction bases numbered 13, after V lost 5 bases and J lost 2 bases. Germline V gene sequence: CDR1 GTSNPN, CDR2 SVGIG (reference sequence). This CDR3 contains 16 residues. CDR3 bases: TGTGCCTGGGTTCGGTTTTTGACTAGCTCCACAGATACGCAGTATTTT. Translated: CAWVRFLTSSTDTQYF.

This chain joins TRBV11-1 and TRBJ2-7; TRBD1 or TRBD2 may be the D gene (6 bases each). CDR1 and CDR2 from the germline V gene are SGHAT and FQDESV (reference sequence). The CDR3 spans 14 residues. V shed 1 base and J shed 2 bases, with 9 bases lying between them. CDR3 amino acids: CASSLVGGTYEQYF. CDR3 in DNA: TGTGCCAGCAGCTTAGTAGGGGGGACCTACGAGCAGTACTTC. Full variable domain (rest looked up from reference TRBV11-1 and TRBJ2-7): EAEVAQSPRYKITEKSQAVAFWCDPISGHATLYWYRQILGQGPELLVQFQDESVVDDSQLPKDRFSAERLKGVDSTLKIQPAELGDSAMYLCASSLVGGTYEQYFGPGTRLTVT.

The CDR3 DNA reads TGTGCCAGCAGTGAGGACAGGGAGGTGTTGGAGACCCAGTACTTC. This codes for CASSEDREVLETQYF. The chain carries TRBV2 and TRBJ2-5, with 8 bases matching TRBD1. In germline, CDR1 is SNHLY, CDR2 FYNNEI. The CDR3 has 15 amino acids. V trimming: 3 bases; J trimming: 5 bases; junction bases outside the gene matches: 8.

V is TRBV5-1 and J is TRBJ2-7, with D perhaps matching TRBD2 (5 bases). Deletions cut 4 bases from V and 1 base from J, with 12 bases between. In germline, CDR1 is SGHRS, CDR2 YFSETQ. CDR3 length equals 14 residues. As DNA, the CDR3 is TGCGCCAGCAGCCTTCGGACTGATTCCTACGAGCAGTACTTC. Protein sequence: CASSLRTDSYEQYF.

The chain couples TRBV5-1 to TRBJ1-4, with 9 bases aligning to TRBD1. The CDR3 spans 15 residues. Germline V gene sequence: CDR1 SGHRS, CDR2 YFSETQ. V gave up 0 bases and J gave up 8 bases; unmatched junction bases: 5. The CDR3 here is CASSLGGTGPEKLFF. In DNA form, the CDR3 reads TGCGCCAGCAGCTTGGGGGGGACAGGGCCAGAAAAACTGTTTTTT.

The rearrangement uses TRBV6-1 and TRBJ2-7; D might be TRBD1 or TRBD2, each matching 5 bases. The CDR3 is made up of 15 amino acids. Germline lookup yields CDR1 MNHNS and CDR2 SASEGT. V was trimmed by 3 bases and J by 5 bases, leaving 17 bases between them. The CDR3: CASSDLGTLNHEQYF. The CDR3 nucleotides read TGTGCCAGCAGTGATCTGGGGACCCTGAACCACGAGCAGTACTTC.

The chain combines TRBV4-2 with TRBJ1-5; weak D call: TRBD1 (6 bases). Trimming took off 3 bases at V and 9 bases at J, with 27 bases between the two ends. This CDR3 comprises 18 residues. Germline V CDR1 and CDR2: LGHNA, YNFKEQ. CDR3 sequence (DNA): TGTGCCAGCAGCCAGATGGAACCGGACAGCCTTCAATTAGGGCCCCAGCATTTT. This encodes CASSQMEPDSLQLGPQHF.

This CDR3 reads CASRVHGAGANVLTF. The CDR3 DNA reads TGTGCCAGCAGGGTACACGGGGCCGGGGCCAACGTCCTGACTTTC. The chain recombines TRBV6-1 with TRBJ2-6; D is tentatively TRBD1 or TRBD2 (5 bases each). The CDR3 consists of 15 residues. Germline values: CDR1 MNHNS, CDR2 SASEGT. V was shortened by 6 bases and J by 4 bases, with 13 bases between the two germline ends.

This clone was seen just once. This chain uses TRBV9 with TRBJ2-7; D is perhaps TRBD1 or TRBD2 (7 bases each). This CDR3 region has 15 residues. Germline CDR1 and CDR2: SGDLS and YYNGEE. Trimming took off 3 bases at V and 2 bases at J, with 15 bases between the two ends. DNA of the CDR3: TGTGCCAGCAGCGGTCGGCAGGGGGGGACCTACGAGCAGTACTTC. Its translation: CASSGRQGGTYEQYF.

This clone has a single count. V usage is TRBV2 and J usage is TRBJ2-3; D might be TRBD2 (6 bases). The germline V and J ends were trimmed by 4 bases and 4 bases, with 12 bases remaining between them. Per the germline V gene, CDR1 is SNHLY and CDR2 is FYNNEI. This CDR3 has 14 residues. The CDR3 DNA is TGTGCCAGCAGTGCGGAGGGGCGCCCAGATACGCAGTATTTT. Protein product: CASSAEGRPDTQYF.

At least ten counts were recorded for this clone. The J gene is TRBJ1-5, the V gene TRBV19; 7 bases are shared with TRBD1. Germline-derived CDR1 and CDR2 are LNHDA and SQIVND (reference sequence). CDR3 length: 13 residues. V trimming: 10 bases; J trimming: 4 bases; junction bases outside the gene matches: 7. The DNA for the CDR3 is TGTGCCACCTCGGGACAGCCAAATCAGCCCCAGCATTTT. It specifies CATSGQPNQPQHF.

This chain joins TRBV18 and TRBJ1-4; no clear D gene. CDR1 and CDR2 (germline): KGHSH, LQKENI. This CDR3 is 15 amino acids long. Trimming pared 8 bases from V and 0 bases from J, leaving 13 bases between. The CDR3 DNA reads TGTGCCAGCACGAGAATGGGGTCAACTAATGAAAAACTGTTTTTT. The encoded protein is CASTRMGSTNEKLFF.

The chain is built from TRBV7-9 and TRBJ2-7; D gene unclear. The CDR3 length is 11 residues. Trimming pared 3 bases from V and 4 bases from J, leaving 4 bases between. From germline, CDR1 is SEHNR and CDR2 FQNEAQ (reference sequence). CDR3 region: CASSLVYEQYF. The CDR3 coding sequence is TGTGCCAGCAGCTTGGTTTACGAGCAGTACTTC.

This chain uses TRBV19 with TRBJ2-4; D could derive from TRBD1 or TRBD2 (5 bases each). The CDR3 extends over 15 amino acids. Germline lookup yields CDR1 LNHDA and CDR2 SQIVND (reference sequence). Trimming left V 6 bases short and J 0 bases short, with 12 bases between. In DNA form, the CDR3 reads TGTGCCAGTAGCCCAGGTGGGGGAGCCAAAAACATTCAGTACTTC. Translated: CASSPGGGAKNIQYF.